This T cell receptor beta chain was retrieved from a study of blood T cell repertoires in COVID-19 (dated by TCRdb to 2018 to 2020). Notes on the research overall: Collaborator samples came from the United States, Italy and Spain and covered acute and convalescent phases of COVID-19. The material from the prospective study consisted of cDNA or gDNA derived from T cells, B-cell-depleted T cells, or PBMCs. The dataset comprised deeply sampled blood TCRbeta repertoires from subjects exposed to, actively infected with, or recovered from COVID-19. A freely available public database, intended as a resource for researchers studying the immune response to SARS-CoV-2, is where the repertoires were released. Samples came from the ongoing ImmuneRACE study (first 160 participants) plus 1,254 subjects from 6 global collaborators. Nearly every sample came with metadata listing a de-identified subject ID, COVID-19 status, age in years and sex. HLA class I and class II types, where available, came from metadata supplied by the sample provider rather than from assay-based typing.

Remarks on this clone: The antigen it recognizes is unknown. No much larger clone is present one base from it, and per-base qualities are unavailable.

Collaborating institutions collected whole blood in K2EDTA tubes following their own protocols. For TCRbeta analysis, collaborator samples were shipped as frozen whole blood, as isolated PBMCs, or as DNA extracted from either sample type. On the study overall, not on this receptor specifically: How much clinical and demographic metadata was included differed by source and by participant, and the metadata was provided uncurated.

TCRbeta CDR3 regions were amplified from genomic DNA by means of the immunoSEQ Assay, a bias-controlled multiplex PCR. In the authors' own workflow: The number of nucleated cells in each sample was estimated from the amplification of reference gene primers within the assay. To quantify the absolute abundance of each unique TCRbeta CDR3 rearrangement, sequence reads were collapsed and filtered. For each sample, productive Simpson clonality was calculated as the square root of Simpson's diversity index over productive rearrangements. Sourced from immuneACCESS, this table was stored by TCRdb with only in-frame sequences that have V and J called. A share of the clones is absent; for the studies checked, an unresolved V gene accounts for under half, and the remainder has no known explanation. V and J calls and clone size are as listed in that table; D and trimming were resolved from the DNA. The table for this sample lists 150,000 to 200,000 clones; 75% to 80% of them were counted only once. Of the sample, approximately 14% is held by the ten largest clones.

Sequencing was done on a sample of peripheral blood. This TCR came from a woman over 75 with acute or convalescent COVID-19.

The CDR3 loop reads CASRRGGRPYGYTF. Here is the DNA: TGTGCCAGCAGGCGGGGGGGGAGACCGTATGGCTACACCTTC. Recombination linked TRBV2 to TRBJ1-2, with TRBD1 perhaps the D gene, on 5 matching bases. Including the terminal cysteine and phenylalanine, the CDR3 comprises 14 residues. The CDR3 DNA has 42 bases and is translated from base 1. CDR1 and CDR2, looked up from the germline V gene, are SNHLY and FYNNEI. V gives up 6 bases and J gives up 5 bases, and the segment between their germline ends measures 16 bases. The entire variable domain, with the stretches around the CDR3 drawn from the reference TRBV2 and TRBJ1-2 proteins, is EPEVTQTPSHQVTQMGQEVILRCVPISNHLYFYWYRQILGQKVEFLVSFYNNEISEKSEIFDDQFSVERPDGSNFTLKIRSTKLEDSAMYFCASRRGGRPYGYTFGSGTRLTVV.